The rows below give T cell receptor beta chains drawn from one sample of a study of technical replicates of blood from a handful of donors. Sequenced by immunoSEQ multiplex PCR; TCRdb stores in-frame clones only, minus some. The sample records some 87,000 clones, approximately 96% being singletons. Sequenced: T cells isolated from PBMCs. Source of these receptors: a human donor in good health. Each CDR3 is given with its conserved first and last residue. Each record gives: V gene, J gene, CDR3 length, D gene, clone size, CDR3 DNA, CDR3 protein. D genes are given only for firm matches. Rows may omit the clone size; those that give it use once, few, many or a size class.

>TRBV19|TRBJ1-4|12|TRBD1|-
TGTGCCAGTCGACAGGGGGATGAAAAACTGTTTTTT
CASRQGDEKLFF
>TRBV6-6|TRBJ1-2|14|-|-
TGTGCCAGCAGTTTGGGCAGGGACTTCTATGGCTACACCTTC
CASSLGRDFYGYTF
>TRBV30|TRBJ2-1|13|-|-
-
CAWSVGDGAIRFF
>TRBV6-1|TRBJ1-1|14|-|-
TGTGCCAGCAGTGAATACGAACTAAATCGTGCAGCTTTCTTT
CASSEYELNRAAFF
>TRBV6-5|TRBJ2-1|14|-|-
TGTGCCAGCACCCGGGGAGGCGCTTACAATGAGCAGTTCTTC
CASTRGGAYNEQFF
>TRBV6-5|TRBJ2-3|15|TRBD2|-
TGTGCCAGCAGTGCCACTAGCGGGAGCTCAGATACGCAGTATTTT
CASSATSGSSDTQYF
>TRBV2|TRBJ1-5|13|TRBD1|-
TGTGCCGGAGACAGGGGGCAGGGTCAGCCCCAGCATTTT
CAGDRGQGQPQHF
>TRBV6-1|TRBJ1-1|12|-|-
TGTGCCAGCACTCCCACGTCCGTCGGAGCTTTCTTT
CASTPTSVGAFF
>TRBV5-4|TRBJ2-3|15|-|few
TGTGCCAGCAGCCCGGGGCGGGGAGGCACAGATACGCAGTATTTT
CASSPGRGGTDTQYF
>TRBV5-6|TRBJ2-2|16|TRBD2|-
TGTGCCAGCAGCTTGCGGCGGGAGGGGGACACCGGGGAGCTGTTTTTT
CASSLRREGDTGELFF
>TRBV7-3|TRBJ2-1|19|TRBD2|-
TGTGCCAGCAGCTTATCCCGGGGTAATGGCGGGACTAACTACAATGAGCAGTTCTTC
CASSLSRGNGGTNYNEQFF
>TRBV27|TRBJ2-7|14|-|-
TGTGCCAGCAGTTTATTAGACAGGTTCTACGAGCAGTACTTC
CASSLLDRFYEQYF
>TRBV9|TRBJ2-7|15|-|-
TGTGCCAGCAGCGTAACTCGGACAGCTCTCACCGAGCAGTACTTC
CASSVTRTALTEQYF
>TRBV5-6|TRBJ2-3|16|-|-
TGTGCCAGCAGCGACGGGGGTGAGGTGGGAACAGATACGCAGTATTTT
CASSDGGEVGTDTQYF
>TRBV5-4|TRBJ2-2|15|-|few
TGTGCCAGCAGTTTCGACGGGGTTTTCACCGGGGAGCTGTTTTTT
CASSFDGVFTGELFF
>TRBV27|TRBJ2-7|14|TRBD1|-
TGTGCCAGCAGTCTCTCCGGGACAGCCTACGAGCAGTACTTC
CASSLSGTAYEQYF
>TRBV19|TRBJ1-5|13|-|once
TGTGCCAGTAGTATGAGGGCGGATCAGCCCCAGCATTTT
CASSMRADQPQHF